This entry lists 22 T cell receptor beta chains sequenced from one sample in a study of spatial heterogeneity in lung cancer (dated by TCRdb to the late 2010s). The sample's time point label, in plain terms: sample taken at primary tumor resection. TCR sequencing used whole RNA extracted from tumor and nontumor lung tissue, or from cryopreserved PBMC samples, without cell sorting. The library was obtained by 5' RACE. The run used a NextSeq 500. TCRdb applied fastp at Q25 and MiXCR to the public reads, then kept only in-frame beta chains. Entries that share a CDR3 protein sequence are merged under the most common genes and DNA. This sample lists 13,000 or so distinct CDR3 sequences; under 5% were detected once. The top ten hold more than 40% of the sample. The input for sequencing was PBMCs, taken at surgery. These receptors originate from a male donor with early-stage non-small cell lung cancer.

This clonotype was observed at least ten times. This beta chain appears as a stray read in a library generated for alpha chains; its size is not informative. This chain connects TRBV27 to TRBJ1-1; D gene uncertain. The V end lost 2 bases, the J end lost 8 bases, and 12 bases lay between the germline ends. This CDR3 comprises 13 residues. Per germline, CDR1 MNHEY and CDR2 SMNVEV (reference sequence). CDR3 sequence: CASSLGPGDEAFF. The CDR3 DNA reads TGTGCCAGCAGTTTAGGCCCGGGAGACGAAGCTTTCTTT.

Many counts were recorded for this clonotype. This beta chain is an off-target read within a library intended for alpha chains, so its frequency means little. This chain connects TRBV6-5 to TRBJ2-3, with D possibly being TRBD1 or TRBD2 (5 bases each). The CDR3 runs 15 residues. Germline CDR1 is MNHEY and CDR2 is SVGAGI. The germline V and J ends were trimmed by 7 bases and 5 bases, with 19 bases remaining between them. CDR3 loop: CASTNAVERGDTQYF. DNA for the CDR3: TGTGCCAGCACCAACGCGGTAGAGAGGGGAGATACGCAGTATTTT.

This clonotype was found many times. Since the library was made to target alpha chains, this beta chain is a stray read and its abundance is not meaningful. The chain combines TRBV15 with TRBJ2-3; TRBD2 agrees at 13 bases. The J segment lost 1 base and the V segment lost 0 bases, leaving 1 base of the junction unmatched. Germline V lookup: CDR1 LNHNV, CDR2 YYDKDF (reference sequence). There are 17 residues in the CDR3. The CDR3 loop is CATSRDGLAGGTDTQYF. In DNA, the CDR3 is TGTGCCACCAGCAGAGACGGACTAGCGGGGGGCACAGATACGCAGTATTTT.

This clonotype was observed at least ten times. Since the library was made to target alpha chains, this beta chain is a stray read and its abundance is not meaningful. The chain couples TRBV7-2 to TRBJ2-1; 7 nucleotides line up with TRBD2. Germline values: CDR1 SGHTA, CDR2 FQGNSA. V lost 4 bases, J lost 2 bases, and 5 bases stayed unmatched. This CDR3 region has 15 residues. The CDR3 here is CASSWQRGPYNEQFF. The CDR3 DNA reads TGTGCCAGCAGCTGGCAGCGGGGACCCTACAATGAGCAGTTCTTC.

This clonotype was seen a handful of times. This beta chain was picked up by a library intended for alpha chains and is off target, so its count carries little meaning. This chain links TRBV5-6 with TRBJ1-4, with 8 bases fitting TRBD1. This CDR3 region has 15 residues. Per germline, CDR1 SGHDT and CDR2 YYEEEE. The J segment lost 7 bases and the V segment lost 6 bases, leaving 11 bases of the junction unmatched. CDR3 sequence (DNA): TGTGCCAGCACCCATCTCGGCAGGGGGCGTGAAAAACTGTTTTTT. Translated: CASTHLGRGREKLFF. The full variable domain, completed using reference TRBV5-6 and TRBJ1-4, is DAGVTQSPTHLIKTRGQQVTLRCSPKSGHDTVSWYQQALGQGPQFIFQYYEEEERQRGNFPDRFSGHQFPNYSSELNVNALLLGDSALYLCASTHLGRGREKLFFGSGTQLSVL.

This clonotype has ten or more counts. The library was designed around alpha chains, so this beta chain is a stray read whose abundance carries little weight. The gene calls are TRBV11-2 and TRBJ2-1; TRBD2 is a possible D gene (6 bases). V was shortened by 4 bases and J by 4 bases, with 14 bases between the two germline ends. The length of the CDR3 is 15 residues. Germline V gene sequence: CDR1 SGHAT, CDR2 FQNNGV. As DNA, the CDR3 is TGTGCCAGCAGCTACGGGGGAGTTGAGTACAATGAGCAGTTCTTC. Translation: CASSYGGVEYNEQFF.

This clonotype has a count of ten or more. A library prepared for alpha chains yielded this beta chain as an off-target read; its size is of little meaning. This chain joins TRBV4-3 and TRBJ2-1, with 11 bases aligning to TRBD2. Germline V CDR1 and CDR2: LGHNA, YSLEER. J lost 15 bases, V lost 4 bases, and 11 bases had no gene match. The CDR3 loop spans 14 amino acids. The CDR3 sequence is CASSRTTSGTFPFF. CDR3 nucleotides: TGCGCCAGCAGCCGGACGACTAGCGGGACTTTCCCGTTCTTC.

This clonotype showed up many times. A library made for alpha chains picked up this beta chain off target, so its size means little. This chain uses TRBV9 with TRBJ2-7; D may be TRBD1 or TRBD2 (5 bases each). V shed 4 bases and J shed 2 bases, with 13 bases lying between them. The germline gives CDR1 SGDLS, CDR2 YYNGEE. There are 14 residues in the CDR3. The CDR3 DNA follows: TGTGCCAGCAGCCCCCGGGACGAGCCCTACGAGCAGTACTTC. It translates to CASSPRDEPYEQYF.

Ten or more counts support this clonotype. A library prepared for alpha chains yielded this beta chain as an off-target read; its size is of little meaning. The rearrangement links TRBV6-2 or TRBV6-3 to TRBJ2-5; 8 positions agree with TRBD2. Germline V gives CDR1 MNHEY, CDR2 SVGEGT. J was trimmed by 2 bases and V by 5 bases; bases with no gene match: 7. The CDR3 totals 15 residues. CDR3 in amino acids: CASSPHTSGQETQYF. The CDR3, as DNA: TGTGCCAGCAGTCCCCACACTAGCGGACAAGAGACCCAGTACTTC.

This clonotype is termed medium-sized. Because the library targeted alpha chains, this beta chain is an off-target read whose size means little. V gene TRBV19 combines with J gene TRBJ2-1, with 10 bases identical to TRBD2. The CDR3 has 15 amino acids. The ends lost 7 bases at V and 0 bases at J; junction bases unmatched: 3. CDR1 is LNHDA, CDR2 SQIVND, per germline (reference sequence). The CDR3, as DNA: TGTGCCAGTATCTCTAGCGGGAGCTCCTACAATGAGCAGTTCTTC. Residues: CASISSGSSYNEQFF.

This clonotype was seen many times. Because the library targeted alpha chains, this beta chain is an off-target read whose size means little. The chain employs TRBV28 and TRBJ1-5; D ambiguous. V lost 1 base, J lost 3 bases, and 10 bases lay in between. CDR1 and CDR2 (germline): MDHEN, SYDVKM. This CDR3 contains 15 residues. For the CDR3, the DNA is TGTGCCAGCAGTTTATTACCAGGACCCAATCAGCCCCAGCATTTT. Its protein is CASSLLPGPNQPQHF.

This clonotype was observed a handful of times. Because the library targeted alpha chains, this beta chain is an off-target read whose size means little. CDR3 sequence (DNA): TGTGCCAGCAGTACAAATAGCGGGATGGACTCCTACAATGAGCAGTTCTTC. It translates to CASSTNSGMDSYNEQFF. This chain joins TRBV28 and TRBJ2-1; TRBD2 matches 8 bases. V gave up 5 bases and J gave up 0 bases; unmatched junction bases: 9. Per germline, CDR1 MDHEN and CDR2 SYDVKM. The CDR3 is 17 amino acids.

This clonotype has a count of ten or more. The size of this beta chain means little, since it is a stray read in a library made for alpha chains. This chain connects TRBV20-1 to TRBJ2-5; 12 positions agree with TRBD2. This CDR3 comprises 14 residues. The germline CDR1 and CDR2 sequences are DFQATT and SNEGSKA (reference sequence). V was clipped by 5 bases and J by 5 bases; unmatched bases: 6. This chain's CDR3 is CSALAGGPGETQYF. The CDR3 DNA reads TGCAGTGCTCTAGCGGGAGGGCCCGGGGAGACCCAGTACTTC.

As concerns this clonotype: Because this beta chain is a stray read in a library intended to capture alpha chains, its abundance should not be given much weight. The chain is built from TRBV20-1 and TRBJ1-4; D remains unclear. The CDR3 spans 12 residues. The ends were cut back, 7 bases at V and 0 bases at J, with 6 bases in the middle. Per the germline V gene, CDR1 is DFQATT and CDR2 is SNEGSKA (reference sequence). The CDR3 spells CSVGSTNEKLFF. In DNA, the CDR3 is TGCAGTGTAGGTTCAACTAATGAAAAACTGTTTTTT.

A few counts support this clonotype. A library prepared for alpha chains yielded this beta chain as an off-target read; its size is of little meaning. V and J are TRBV2 and TRBJ2-1, with D tentatively TRBD1 (5 bases). This CDR3 has 12 amino acids. V was trimmed by 7 bases and J by 8 bases, leaving 12 bases between them. Germline V gene lookup returns CDR1 SNHLY and CDR2 FYNNEI. The CDR3 DNA is TGTGCCAGCACCTTGACAGTCGATGAGCAGTTCTTC. Protein product: CASTLTVDEQFF. Full variable domain (outside the CDR3, taken from reference TRBV2 and TRBJ2-1): EPEVTQTPSHQVTQMGQEVILRCVPISNHLYFYWYRQILGQKVEFLVSFYNNEISEKSEIFDDQFSVERPDGSNFTLKIRSTKLEDSAMYFCASTLTVDEQFFGPGTRLTVL.

This clonotype was recorded many times. This beta chain came through as a stray read in a library set up for alpha chains, and its size says little. CDR3 coding DNA: TGTGCCAGCAGCCGAACCGGGAGTTATGAGCAGTTCTTC. Amino acids: CASSRTGSYEQFF. This sequence joins TRBV7-6 and TRBJ2-1; D perhaps matches TRBD2 (6 bases). V dropped 5 bases and J dropped 8 bases, with 13 bases sitting between them. The CDR3 runs 13 residues. From germline, CDR1 is SGHVS and CDR2 FNYEAQ. The entire variable domain, with the rest obtained from reference TRBV7-6 and TRBJ2-1, is as follows: GAGVSQSPRYKVTKRGQDVALRCDPISGHVSLYWYRQALGQGPEFLTYFNYEAQQDKSGLPNDRFSAERPEGSISTLTIQRTEQRDSAMYRCASSRTGSYEQFFGPGTRLTVL.

This clonotype was observed many times. The library was built for alpha chains, so this beta chain is an off-target read and its size means little. This rearrangement joins TRBV9 to TRBJ2-3; D is ambiguous. Trimming took off 2 bases at V and 6 bases at J, with 13 bases between the two ends. CDR1 and CDR2 from the germline V gene are SGDLS and YYNGEE. The CDR3 is 14 amino acids. The CDR3 spells CASSVLGQADTQYF. The CDR3 coding sequence is TGTGCCAGCAGCGTTCTAGGTCAGGCGGATACGCAGTATTTT.

This clonotype was seen ten or more times. A library made for alpha chains picked up this beta chain off target, so its size means little. V and J are TRBV20-1 and TRBJ2-1; no definite D call. The CDR3 is 11 amino acids. The germline V gene has CDR1 DFQATT and CDR2 SNEGSKA (reference sequence). The germline V and J ends were trimmed by 6 bases and 4 bases, with 7 bases remaining between them. CDR3 residues: CSAVIYNEQFF. As DNA, the CDR3 is TGCAGTGCCGTCATTTACAATGAGCAGTTCTTC.

This clonotype has a count of ten or more. As an off-target read in a library built for alpha chains, this beta chain has a frequency of little significance. The gene calls are TRBV20-1 and TRBJ2-7; D may be TRBD1 (6 bases). The CDR3 has 14 amino acids. Germline V lookup: CDR1 DFQATT, CDR2 SNEGSKA (reference sequence). Trimming took 6 bases from V and 5 from J, leaving 20 bases between them. The CDR3 loop is CSARRDMRTNEQYF. CDR3 nucleotides: TGCAGTGCACGCCGGGACATGAGGACAAACGAGCAGTACTTC.

This clonotype was seen at least ten times. This beta chain is an unintended read in a library built for alpha chains; its size means little. The V gene is TRBV7-2, the J gene TRBJ2-5, with D uncertain. This CDR3 contains 16 residues. The V and J ends lost 1 base and 1 base respectively, with 13 bases between them. Germline values: CDR1 SGHTA, CDR2 FQGNSA. The CDR3: CASSLGMSGTQETQYF. The CDR3 coding sequence is TGTGCCAGCAGCTTAGGAATGTCAGGTACCCAAGAGACCCAGTACTTC. Full variable domain (rest looked up from reference TRBV7-2 and TRBJ2-5): GAGVSQSPSNKVTEKGKDVELRCDPISGHTALYWYRQSLGQGLEFLIYFQGNSAPDKSGLPSDRFSAERTGGSVSTLTIQRTQQEDSAVYLCASSLGMSGTQETQYFGPGTRLLVL.

This clonotype was recorded at least ten times. One end of the junction does not line up with germline, which may come from a read error. Since it is a stray read in a library aimed at alpha chains, this beta chain has a size that is not meaningful. This rearrangement joins TRBV24-1 to TRBJ2-1; the D call may be TRBD1 or TRBD2 (5 bases each). Germline-derived CDR1 and CDR2 are KGHDR and SFDVKD. The CDR3 is 14 residues long. The CDR3 sequence: CATSEMGEYNEQLF. CDR3 nucleotide sequence: TGTGCCACCAGTGAGATGGGGGAGTACAATGAGCAGCTCTTC.

This clonotype was seen repeatedly, ten times or more. A library made for alpha chains picked up this beta chain off target, so its size means little. The chain uses TRBV11-2 and TRBJ2-5; 7 positions match TRBD2. There are 13 residues in the CDR3. The J segment lost 10 bases and the V segment lost 0 bases, leaving 5 bases of the junction unmatched. Germline V gene lookup returns CDR1 SGHAT and CDR2 FQNNGV. The CDR3 DNA is TGTGCCAGCAGCTTAGACGAGCGGGAACGCCAGTACTTC. It translates to CASSLDERERQYF.